This T cell receptor (beta chain) was identified in a study of identical twins. The study, taken as a whole, reports: Donors were not followed over many years; analysis was cross-sectional. Out-of-frame alpha sequences common to twins were enriched for low generation probability.

TCRdb ran MiXCR on the 5' RACE reads and lists one entry per CDR3 protein. The sample has around 490,000 distinct CDR3 sequences, around 15% seen once; the top ten hold nearly 0.45%. Trimming took off 6 bases at V and 5 bases at J, with 10 bases between the two ends. Germline CDR1 DFQATT, CDR2 SNEGSKA (reference sequence). The CDR3 sequence is 12 residues long. Concerning this clonotype itself: Its antigen remains unknown.

Separately, the same data were catalogued under a study of yellow fever vaccine responses in identical twins.

This TCR derives from a woman between 18 and 30 years old in good health. This chain joins TRBV20-1 and TRBJ1-4; D gene unclear. The sequenced sample consisted of CD4+ T cells sorted from blood. The CDR3 loop is CSAGRQNEKLFF. In DNA form, the CDR3 reads TGCAGTGCAGGCAGACAAAATGAAAAACTGTTTTTT.